A selection of T cell receptor beta chains follows, all from one sample in a study of shared clonotypes between healthy human individuals. TCRdb's table, derived via immunoSEQ multiplex PCR, lists solely in-frame clones and lacks some. This table has around 180,000 clones, 80% to 95% appearing once. The specimen was naive CD4+ T cells sorted from blood. Every receptor here comes from a woman aged 30 to 39 in good health. CDR3s include the opening cysteine and the closing phenylalanine or tryptophan. A D gene is named only where the DNA matches it firmly. Size tells how often a clone was seen (once, few, many) or the class of an expanded clone, and some rows leave it out.

D gene | J gene | clone size | V gene | CDR3 protein | CDR3 DNA
NA | TRBJ2-7 | NA | TRBV7-9 | CASSPAGREQYF | TGTGCCAGCAGCCCCGCGGGGCGCGAGCAGTACTTC
TRBD2 | TRBJ2-7 | NA | TRBV5-4 | CASSPGHLAGVYEQYF | TGTGCCAGCAGTCCCGGGCACCTAGCGGGAGTGTACGAGCAGTACTTC
TRBD1 | TRBJ2-5 | NA | TRBV28 | CASSQDREETQYF | TGTGCCAGCAGCCAGGACAGGGAAGAGACCCAGTACTTC
NA | TRBJ1-2 | NA | TRBV28 | CASRALDHGYTF | TGTGCCAGCAGGGCCCTCGACCATGGCTACACCTTC
NA | TRBJ2-3 | NA | TRBV19 | CASSTSTDTQYF | TGTGCCAGTAGTACTAGCACAGATACGCAGTATTTT
TRBD1 | TRBJ1-1 | NA | TRBV6-6 | CASSPGGADTEAFF | TGTGCCAGCAGTCCAGGGGGCGCGGACACTGAAGCTTTCTTT
NA | TRBJ2-5 | NA | TRBV27 | CASSTDVKQYF | TGTGCCAGCAGTACCGATGTAAAGCAGTACTTC
TRBD1 | TRBJ2-7 | once | TRBV5-5 | CASSWGQGATSYEQYF | TGTGCCAGCAGCTGGGGACAGGGGGCTACCTCCTACGAGCAGTACTTC
NA | TRBJ2-7 | NA | TRBV18 | CASSPPSLTDNEQYF | TGTGCCAGCTCACCACCGAGCTTAACAGACAACGAGCAGTACTTC
NA | TRBJ1-1 | NA | TRBV7-9 | CASSLDHNTEAFF | TGTGCCAGCAGCTTAGATCACAACACTGAAGCTTTCTTT
NA | TRBJ1-6 | NA | TRBV5-4 | CASSFYYNSPLHF | TGTGCCAGCAGCTTCTACTATAATTCACCCCTCCACTTT
NA | TRBJ2-7 | NA | TRBV21-1 | CASSKANCRASYEQYF | TGTGCCAGCAGCAAAGCGAACTGTAGGGCGTCCTACGAGCAGTACTTC
TRBD2 | TRBJ2-1 | NA | TRBV5-6 | CASSRRAGEHNEQFF | TGTGCCAGCAGCCGCAGAGCGGGGGAACACAATGAGCAGTTCTTC
NA | TRBJ2-7 | once | TRBV11-2 | CASSLAWTAYEQYF | TGTGCCAGCAGCTTAGCGTGGACAGCCTACGAGCAGTACTTC
NA | TRBJ2-7 | NA | TRBV28 | CASTVRGSEQYF | TGTGCCAGCACCGTAAGGGGCTCCGAGCAGTACTTC
TRBD2 | TRBJ2-7 | few | TRBV11-2 | CASSLTSENIYEQYF | TGTGCCAGCAGCTTGACTAGCGAGAATATCTACGAGCAGTACTTC
TRBD2 | TRBJ2-1 | NA | TRBV16 | CASSQSSPWLAGKYEQFF | TGTGCCAGCAGCCAATCGTCGCCCTGGCTAGCGGGAAAGTACGAGCAGTTCTTC
NA | TRBJ2-5 | NA | TRBV27 | CASSLSRLRGLETQYF | TGTGCCAGCAGTCTAAGTCGACTACGGGGGCTAGAGACCCAGTACTTC
NA | TRBJ2-7 | NA | TRBV28 | CASSLGGYEQYF | TGTGCCAGCAGTTTGGGGGGCTACGAGCAGTACTTC
NA | TRBJ2-7 | NA | TRBV6-1 | CASSEFSGLSYEQYF | TGTGCCAGCAGTGAGTTCTCCGGACTATCCTACGAGCAGTACTTC
NA | TRBJ2-7 | NA | TRBV7-9 | CASSLSTSRDYEQYF | TGTGCCAGCAGCTTATCAACTAGCCGAGACTACGAGCAGTACTTC
TRBD2 | TRBJ2-7 | few | TRBV6-1 | CASGEREGLPLAYEQYF | TGTGCCAGCGGTGAGCGGGAGGGCCTACCTCTTGCCTACGAGCAGTACTTC
NA | TRBJ1-5 | NA | TRBV19 | CASSITGFDQPQHF | TGTGCCAGTAGTATAACAGGGTTCGATCAGCCCCAGCATTTT
TRBD2 | TRBJ2-3 | NA | TRBV29-1 | CSGGLAGRGTDTQYF | TGCAGCGGGGGACTAGCGGGACGGGGCACAGATACGCAGTATTTT
NA | TRBJ1-5 | NA | TRBV2 | CASRRGYNQPQHF | TGTGCCAGCAGACGGGGGTACAATCAGCCCCAGCATTTT
NA | TRBJ1-1 | NA | TRBV27 | CASTPWAALNTEAFF | TGTGCCAGCACCCCTTGGGCGGCGTTGAACACTGAAGCTTTCTTT
NA | TRBJ2-2 | NA | TRBV11-1 | CASSLGTITGELFF | TGTGCCAGCAGCTTAGGGACAATCACCGGGGAGCTGTTTTTT
NA | TRBJ1-1 | NA | TRBV28 | CASSSLGGGSRNTEAFF | TGTGCCAGCAGTTCCCTGGGGGGCGGGTCTAGGAACACTGAAGCTTTCTTT
NA | TRBJ2-7 | once | TRBV15 | CATSRVGETYEQYF | TGTGCCACCAGCAGAGTGGGGGAAACCTACGAGCAGTACTTC
NA | TRBJ2-7 | NA | TRBV21-1 | CASSKARVVLSYEQYF | TGTGCCAGCAGCAAAGCGCGGGTAGTGCTCTCCTACGAGCAGTACTTC
TRBD1 | TRBJ1-2 | few | TRBV30 | CAWSNRGSGYTF | TGTGCCTGGAGTAACAGGGGAAGCGGCTACACCTTC
TRBD1 | TRBJ1-5 | NA | TRBV2 | CASSGTGPSLNQPQHF | TGTGCCAGCAGTGGGACAGGGCCCAGTTTGAATCAGCCCCAGCATTTT
TRBD1 | TRBJ1-1 | NA | TRBV28 | CASSAAQGSIAFF | TGTGCCAGCAGTGCGGCACAGGGGTCTATAGCTTTCTTT
NA | TRBJ2-7 | NA | TRBV13 | CASSSRSVTEQYF | TGTGCCAGCAGCTCCCGATCGGTTACCGAGCAGTACTTC
TRBD2 | TRBJ2-3 | once | TRBV19 | CASSALAGGPDTQYF | TGTGCCAGTAGTGCGCTAGCGGGAGGTCCAGATACGCAGTATTTT
NA | TRBJ2-1 | NA | TRBV7-2 | CASSFIVDNEQFF | TGTGCCAGCAGCTTTATAGTAGACAATGAGCAGTTCTTC
NA | TRBJ2-7 | once | TRBV6-6 | CASSRGQSSYEQYF | TGTGCCAGCAGCAGAGGACAGTCCTCCTACGAGCAGTACTTC
NA | TRBJ1-1 | NA | TRBV2 | CASTRDTHTEAFF | TGTGCCAGCACCCGGGACACCCACACTGAAGCTTTCTTT
NA | TRBJ1-6 | NA | TRBV5-1 | CASSTDSGNNSPLHF | TGCGCCAGCAGCACCGACAGCGGTAATAATTCACCCCTCCACTTT
NA | TRBJ2-1 | NA | TRBV29-1 | CSVTRDPSDEFF | TGCAGCGTTACCCGGGACCCCTCTGACGAGTTCTTC
NA | TRBJ2-7 | NA | TRBV4-1 | CASSQEVGLAGERYEQYF | TGCGCCAGCAGCCAAGAGGTAGGTCTAGCCGGAGAAAGGTACGAGCAGTACTTC
NA | TRBJ2-2 | NA | TRBV5-1 | CASSLAAGTGELFF | TGCGCCAGCAGCTTGGCCGCAGGGACCGGGGAGCTGTTTTTT
TRBD1 | TRBJ1-6 | NA | TRBV28 | CASISGGQGHSPLHF | TGTGCCAGCATCTCAGGGGGACAGGGACATTCACCCCTCCACTTT
TRBD2 | TRBJ2-3 | NA | TRBV6-4 | CASSVGTSETDTQYF | TGTGCCAGCAGTGTTGGGACTAGCGAAACAGATACGCAGTATTTT
TRBD2 | TRBJ2-2 | NA | TRBV28 | CASSLGGRGTGELFF | TGTGCCAGCAGTTTGGGCGGGAGGGGCACCGGGGAGCTGTTTTTT
NA | TRBJ2-7 | NA | TRBV10-3 | CAISESAYEQYF | TGTGCCATCAGTGAGTCGGCCTACGAGCAGTACTTC
NA | TRBJ2-7 | NA | TRBV27 | CASSGGRPSYEQYF | TGTGCCAGCAGTGGGGGTCGACCCAGCTACGAGCAGTACTTC
TRBD2 | TRBJ2-1 | once | TRBV7-2 | CASSSTSGSHNEQFF | TGTGCCAGCAGCTCGACTAGCGGGAGCCACAATGAGCAGTTCTTC
TRBD2 | TRBJ2-7 | NA | TRBV28 | CASSLGGGGTYEQYF | TGTGCCAGCAGTTTAGGGGGGGGAGGAACCTACGAGCAGTACTTC
TRBD2 | TRBJ2-1 | NA | TRBV5-6 | CASSFTSGAYNEQFF | TGTGCCAGCAGCTTCACTAGCGGAGCTTACAATGAGCAGTTCTTC
NA | TRBJ2-7 | few | TRBV18 | CASSAENSYEQYF | TGTGCCAGCTCGGCAGAGAATTCCTACGAGCAGTACTTC
NA | TRBJ2-7 | NA | TRBV4-1 | CASSQVVAATYEQYF | TGCGCCAGCAGCCAAGTTGTGGCAGCCACCTACGAGCAGTACTTC
NA | TRBJ1-2 | NA | TRBV28 | CASSPPASYSYGYTF | TGTGCCAGCAGTCCCCCGGCTAGTTACAGCTATGGCTACACCTTC
NA | TRBJ2-7 | once | TRBV5-1 | CASSTNRGGSYEQYF | TGCGCCAGCAGCACCAACAGGGGGGGCTCCTACGAGCAGTACTTC
TRBD1 | TRBJ2-5 | NA | TRBV7-6 | CASSAGQGGRQYF | TGTGCCAGCAGCGCGGGACAGGGAGGTCGGCAGTACTTC